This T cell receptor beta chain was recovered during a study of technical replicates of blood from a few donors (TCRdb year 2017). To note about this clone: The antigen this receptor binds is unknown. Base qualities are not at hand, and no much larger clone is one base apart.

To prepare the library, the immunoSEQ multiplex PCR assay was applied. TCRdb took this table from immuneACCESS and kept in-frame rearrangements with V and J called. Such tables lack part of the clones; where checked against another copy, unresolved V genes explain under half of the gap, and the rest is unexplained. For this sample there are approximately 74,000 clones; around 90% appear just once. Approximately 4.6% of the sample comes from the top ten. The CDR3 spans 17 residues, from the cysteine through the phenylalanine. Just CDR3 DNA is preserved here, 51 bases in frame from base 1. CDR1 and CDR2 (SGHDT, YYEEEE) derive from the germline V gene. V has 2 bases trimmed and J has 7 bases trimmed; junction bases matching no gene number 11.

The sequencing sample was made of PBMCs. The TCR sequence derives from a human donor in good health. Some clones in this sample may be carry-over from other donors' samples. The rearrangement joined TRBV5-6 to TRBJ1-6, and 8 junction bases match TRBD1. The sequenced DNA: TGTGCCAGCAGCTTATCCGGGACAGGAGGACTGAATTCACCCCTCCACTTT. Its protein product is CASSLSGTGGLNSPLHF. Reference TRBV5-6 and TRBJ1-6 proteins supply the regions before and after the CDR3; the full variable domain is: DAGVTQSPTHLIKTRGQQVTLRCSPKSGHDTVSWYQQALGQGPQFIFQYYEEEERQRGNFPDRFSGHQFPNYSSELNVNALLLGDSALYLCASSLSGTGGLNSPLHFGNGTRLTVT.